Each of the 2 T cell receptor beta chains below was sequenced from the same sample in a study of shared clonotypes between healthy human individuals. The method was immunoSEQ multiplex PCR; TCRdb's version includes in-frame clones alone and lacks a portion of them. The sample carries around 1,900,000 clones, approximately 92% recorded once. Naive CD8 cells lacked CD45RO, underwent positive selection for CCR7 and left out terminally differentiated effector memory CD45RA+ cells. Sequencing was performed on naive CD8+ T cells from PBMCs. The receptors stem from a man aged 18-30 years in good health. Some clones in this sample may be carry-over from other donors' samples.

The CDR3 DNA is TGTGCCAGCAGTGAGCGGACAGGGGAAGGCTACACCTTC. This encodes CASSERTGEGYTF. The chain combines TRBV6-1 with TRBJ1-2; the match to TRBD1 covers 9 bases. The CDR3 is made up of 13 amino acids. Germline lookup yields CDR1 MNHNS and CDR2 SASEGT. V was pared by 3 bases and J by 8 bases, with 4 bases of the junction left unmatched.

The V and J genes are TRBV2 and TRBJ2-1; D possibly matches TRBD1 or TRBD2 (5 bases each). Trimming removed 4 bases from V and 6 bases from J, with 13 bases in between. Per germline, CDR1 SNHLY and CDR2 FYNNEI. The CDR3 loop spans 14 amino acids. CDR3 nucleotides: TGTGCCAGCAGTGCCGGGACCGTGACCAATGAGCAGTTCTTC. Residues: CASSAGTVTNEQFF. The whole variable domain, remainder taken from reference TRBV2 and TRBJ2-1, is EPEVTQTPSHQVTQMGQEVILRCVPISNHLYFYWYRQILGQKVEFLVSFYNNEISEKSEIFDDQFSVERPDGSNFTLKIRSTKLEDSAMYFCASSAGTVTNEQFFGPGTRLTVL.